These 9 T cell receptor beta chains were all obtained from the same sample, sequenced in a study of regulatory T cells in long-lasting Graves disease. The time point is: persistent/refractory GD, antithyroid drugs over 5 years with positive TRAb. Construction of the TCR library relied on RNA isolated from PBMCs. Combining iRepertoire HTBI primers with Arm-PCR of CDR3 regions, the authors built TCR beta libraries. TCRdb reanalysed the multiplex PCR reads using MiXCR and keeps one entry per CDR3 protein. The sample contains 300,000 to 500,000 distinct CDR3 sequences, around 20% of which appear only once. The source was peripheral blood mononuclear cells (PBMCs), collected when the disease was refractory, from a patient treated with antithyroid drugs. Every receptor here comes from a female donor with Graves disease.

In regard to this clonotype: It may be a read error: a sequence one base away is much more abundant. This chain joins TRBV27 and TRBJ1-4, with D tentatively TRBD1 (6 bases). This CDR3 contains 13 residues. From germline, CDR1 is MNHEY and CDR2 SMNVEV (reference sequence). V lost 5 bases, J lost 13 bases, and 17 bases lay in between. The CDR3 sequence: CASSRAGVGILFF. As DNA, the CDR3 is TGTGCCAGCAGTCGGGCAGGGGTCGGTATACTGTTTTTT.

This clonotype was seen at least ten times. The rearrangement uses TRBV2 and TRBJ1-1; D perhaps matches TRBD1 (6 bases). The length of the CDR3 is 14 residues. The germline CDR1 and CDR2 sequences are SNHLY and FYNNEI. Deletions cut 7 bases from V and 1 base from J, with 13 bases between. The DNA for the CDR3 is TGTGCCAGCACAACCGGGACATCGAACACTGAAGCTTTCTTT. Translated, it gives CASTTGTSNTEAFF.

The chain joins TRBV4-3 to TRBJ1-1; D gene uncertain. Per germline, CDR1 LGHNA and CDR2 YSLEER. This CDR3 is built from 13 residues. Trimming shortened V by 1 base and J by 10 bases, and 13 bases separated the two germline ends. The CDR3 nucleotides read TGCGCCAGCAGCCAAGTAGCGGGATCCGGAGCTTTCTTT. This translates into CASSQVAGSGAFF.

The chain employs TRBV5-1 and TRBJ1-1; possible D gene TRBD1, 5 bases. Germline V gene lookup returns CDR1 SGHRS and CDR2 YFSETQ. The CDR3 covers 15 residues. The V end was cut by 2 bases, the J end by 1 base, with 12 bases between. CDR3: CASSFSGTGNTEAFF. Here the CDR3 DNA reads TGCGCCAGCAGCTTTTCCGGGACGGGGAACACTGAAGCTTTCTTT.

The V gene is TRBV5-1, the J gene TRBJ2-2; no definite D call. This CDR3 comprises 15 residues. Germline V gene lookup returns CDR1 SGHRS and CDR2 YFSETQ. V dropped 4 bases and J dropped 7 bases, with 17 bases sitting between them. The CDR3 protein is CASSPLVGPGGELFF. CDR3 sequence (DNA): TGCGCCAGCAGCCCTCTTGTAGGGCCGGGCGGGGAGCTGTTTTTT.

V is TRBV29-1 and J is TRBJ1-1; tentative D call: TRBD1 (6 bases). The CDR3 sequence is 11 residues long. Deletions cut 7 bases from V and 2 bases from J, with 8 bases between. CDR1 SQVTM and CDR2 ANQGSEA come from the germline V gene. The CDR3 region has the DNA TGCAGCGCAGGGGCAAACACTGAAGCTTTCTTT. Protein product: CSAGANTEAFF.

This clonotype came up many times. The genes are TRBV11-2 and TRBJ1-1; 9 nucleotides align to TRBD1. J gave up 4 bases and V 6 bases, and 9 bases lay outside the gene matches. The CDR3 has 15 amino acids. From germline, CDR1 is SGHAT and CDR2 FQNNGV. CDR3 DNA: TGTGCCAGCAGTATGGGGACAGGGACGGTCACTGAAGCTTTCTTT. Protein sequence: CASSMGTGTVTEAFF.

In this sample, this clonotype turned up many times. This sequence joins TRBV27 and TRBJ1-1; D is unclear. This CDR3 contains 13 residues. V was trimmed by 3 bases and J by 1 base, leaving 6 bases between them. Looked up from germline, CDR1 is MNHEY and CDR2 is SMNVEV (reference sequence). The CDR3 DNA reads as TGTGCCAGCAGTTTGTGGTGGAACACTGAAGCTTTCTTT. This sequence encodes CASSLWWNTEAFF.

About this clonotype itself: Being one base from a much bigger clone, this may be a read error. This chain's CDR3 is CANSEGSSGYTF. Here the CDR3 DNA reads TGTGCCAACAGTGAGGGCAGTTCTGGCTACACCTTC. The chain couples TRBV2 to TRBJ1-2, with no clear D. From germline, CDR1 is SNHLY and CDR2 FYNNEI. The length of the CDR3 is 12 residues. The variable domain in full, with the rest retrieved from reference TRBV2 and TRBJ1-2, is EPEVTQTPSHQVTQMGQEVILRCVPISNHLYFYWYRQILGQKVEFLVSFYNNEISEKSEIFDDQFSVERPDGSNFTLKIRSTKLEDSAMYFCANSEGSSGYTFGSGTRLTVV.